This is a list of T cell receptor beta chains from one sample in a study of blood T cell repertoires in COVID-19. Clones were sequenced by immunoSEQ multiplex PCR, and TCRdb holds only the in-frame ones, with some missing. The sample holds 70,000 to 95,000 clones; just under 80% are singletons and the top ten take roughly 15%. The specimen sequenced was peripheral blood. Receptors originate from a human donor in a cohort sampled during active COVID-19. Both conserved end residues are part of each CDR3. Expanded clones are given a class, and other clones once, few, many or no size at all.

len | j_gene | abundance | v_gene | CDR3aa
14 | TRBJ1-4 | NA | TRBV6-5 | CASRADRGNEKLFF
13 | TRBJ1-1 | NA | TRBV5-1 | CASTVRENTEAFF
16 | TRBJ2-1 | NA | TRBV18 | CASSPQLAGEGGEQFF
15 | TRBJ2-7 | NA | TRBV6-5 | CASRAGTSGTYEQYF
17 | TRBJ2-7 | NA | TRBV6-6 | CASSLQTGTSWVYEQYF
15 | TRBJ1-5 | few | TRBV28 | CASSPWGGTNQPQHF
15 | TRBJ2-2 | NA | TRBV6-5 | CASSSLRVNTGELFF
16 | TRBJ2-7 | NA | TRBV28 | CASSPRRGQGFYEQYF
11 | TRBJ1-1 | NA | TRBV5-1 | CASSRDREAFF
14 | TRBJ2-1 | NA | TRBV2 | CASSGLAGGNEQFF
15 | TRBJ2-7 | NA | TRBV4-2 | CASGPTRIRSYEQYF
13 | TRBJ2-1 | NA | TRBV3-1/TRBV3-2 | CASSHGLNNEQFF
15 | TRBJ2-5 | NA | TRBV19 | CASSSGGRGEETQYF
14 | TRBJ2-7 | NA | TRBV23-1 | CASSQSRRAYEQYF
14 | TRBJ1-2 | NA | TRBV27 | CASSLRHRVGGYTF
12 | TRBJ2-7 | once | TRBV19 | CASRRATGEQYF
15 | TRBJ1-4 | few | TRBV3-1/TRBV3-2 | CASSPRGSSNEKLFF
14 | TRBJ1-1 | NA | TRBV6-5 | CASSLRGPWSEAFF